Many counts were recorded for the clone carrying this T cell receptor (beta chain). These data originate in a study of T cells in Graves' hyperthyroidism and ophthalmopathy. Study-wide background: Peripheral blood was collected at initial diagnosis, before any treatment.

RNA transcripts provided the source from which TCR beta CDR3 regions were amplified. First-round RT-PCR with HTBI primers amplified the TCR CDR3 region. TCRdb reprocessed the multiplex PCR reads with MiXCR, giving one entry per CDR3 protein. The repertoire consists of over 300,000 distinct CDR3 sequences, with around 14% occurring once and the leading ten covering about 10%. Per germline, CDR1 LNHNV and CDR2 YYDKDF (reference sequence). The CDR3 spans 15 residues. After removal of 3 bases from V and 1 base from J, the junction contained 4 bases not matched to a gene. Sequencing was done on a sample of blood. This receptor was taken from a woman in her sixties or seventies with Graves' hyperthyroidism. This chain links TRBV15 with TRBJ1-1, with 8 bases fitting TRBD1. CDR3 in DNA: TGTGCCACCAGCAGGGACAGGGTACCGAACACTGAAGCTTTCTTT. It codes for CATSRDRVPNTEAFF.